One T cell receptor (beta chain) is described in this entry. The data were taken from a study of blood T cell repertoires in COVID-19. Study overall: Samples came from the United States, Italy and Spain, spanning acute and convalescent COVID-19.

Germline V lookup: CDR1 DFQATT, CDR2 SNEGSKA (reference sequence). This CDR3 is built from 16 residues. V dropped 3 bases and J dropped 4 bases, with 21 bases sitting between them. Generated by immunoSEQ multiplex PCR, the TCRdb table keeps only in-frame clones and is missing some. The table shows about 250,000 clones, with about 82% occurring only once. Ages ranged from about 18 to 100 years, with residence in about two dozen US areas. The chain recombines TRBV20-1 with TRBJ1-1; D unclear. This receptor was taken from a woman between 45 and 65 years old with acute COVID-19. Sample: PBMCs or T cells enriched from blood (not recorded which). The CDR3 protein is CSASQLDGYEGTEAFF. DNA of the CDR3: TGCAGTGCTAGTCAGCTGGACGGCTATGAGGGCACTGAAGCTTTCTTT.